The 27 T cell receptor beta chains reported below all come from one sample, sequenced in a study of cytomegalovirus exposure and HLA in healthy donors. Use of 60 Vbeta and 13 Jbeta primers characterized the PCR. Clones were sequenced by immunoSEQ multiplex PCR, and TCRdb holds only the in-frame ones, with some missing. This sample yields some 180,000 clones, of which approximately 80% are seen a single time; around 1.4% belongs to the top ten. The sample consisted of PBMCs. Receptor source: a girl aged 10-17 years in good health and CMV-seropositive.

The CDR3 bases are TGTGCCAGCAGTTTCACCGGACTAGCGGTCTCCTACGAGCAGTACTTC. Protein: CASSFTGLAVSYEQYF. V is TRBV6-5 and J is TRBJ2-7, with TRBD2 matching 10 bases. Trimming took 4 bases from V and 0 from J; bases not matched to a gene: 6. This CDR3 contains 16 residues. Germline V gene lookup returns CDR1 MNHEY and CDR2 SVGAGI.

This clone was recorded once. The chain recombines TRBV11-2 with TRBJ1-2, with 9 bases aligning to TRBD1. The CDR3 runs to 16 residues. CDR1 SGHAT and CDR2 FQNNGV come from the germline V gene. V shed 1 base and J 4 bases; nucleotides not matched to a gene: 7. DNA of the CDR3: TGTGCCAGCAGCTTAGGGGGGACAGGGATCATCTATGGCTACACCTTC. Protein: CASSLGGTGIIYGYTF.

On this clone itself: Mismatch with germline at one junction end may stem from a read error. The chain combines TRBV7-7 with TRBJ2-2, with D uncertain. Looked up from germline, CDR1 is SSHAT and CDR2 is FNYEAQ (reference sequence). The CDR3 has 13 residues. The CDR3 coding sequence is TGTGCTAGCAGCCCGACTGACACCGGGGAGCTGTTTTTT. Its translation is CASSPTDTGELFF.

J is TRBJ2-7 and V is TRBV5-4; 7 nucleotides match TRBD2. Trimming at V came to 0 bases and at J to 2 bases, leaving 2 bases not matched to a gene. CDR3 length: 14 amino acids. Germline CDR1 and CDR2: SGHNT and YYREEE (reference sequence). The CDR3 region has the DNA TGTGCCAGCAGCTTGGCTGGGGGGGCCTACGAGCAGTACTTC. It translates to CASSLAGGAYEQYF. The full variable domain, rest sourced from reference TRBV5-4 and TRBJ2-7, is ETGVTQSPTHLIKTRGQQVTLRCSSQSGHNTVSWYQQALGQGPQFIFQYYREEENGRGNFPPRFSGLQFPNYSSELNVNALELDDSALYLCASSLAGGAYEQYFGPGTRLTVT.

This chain connects TRBV6-5 to TRBJ2-7, with 7 positions matching TRBD2. The CDR3 is 15 residues long. The V segment lost 2 bases and the J segment 0 bases; nucleotides outside the gene matches: 4. From germline, CDR1 is MNHEY and CDR2 SVGAGI. The CDR3 loop reads CASSYKAGRSYEQYF. Written as DNA, the CDR3 is TGTGCCAGCAGTTACAAAGCGGGACGCTCCTACGAGCAGTACTTC.

The CDR3 DNA sequence: TGTGCCAGCAGTTACCAGGCCCGCAATGAGCAGTTCTTC. Translated, it gives CASSYQARNEQFF. The chain uses TRBV6-5 and TRBJ2-1; D unclear. Per the germline V gene, CDR1 is MNHEY and CDR2 is SVGAGI. This CDR3 has 13 amino acids. Between the trimmed V and J ends, which lost 2 bases and 6 bases, there was a span of 8 bases.

The chain joins TRBV27 to TRBJ2-1; TRBD2 might be the D (5 bases). V dropped 5 bases and J dropped 1 base, with 6 bases sitting between them. Germline CDR1 MNHEY, CDR2 SMNVEV (reference sequence). This CDR3 is 13 amino acids long. CDR3 loop: CASSRDSYNEQFF. Here the CDR3 DNA reads TGTGCCAGCAGTCGGGATTCCTACAATGAGCAGTTCTTC.

This rearrangement joins TRBV6-1 to TRBJ1-1, with 7 nucleotides matching TRBD1. V was clipped by 2 bases and J by 4 bases; unmatched bases: 10. CDR1 MNHNS and CDR2 SASEGT come from the germline V gene. CDR3 size: 16 residues. CDR3 protein: CASSEMFLGGGTEAFF. CDR3 bases: TGTGCCAGCAGTGAAATGTTTTTAGGGGGCGGCACTGAAGCTTTCTTT.

The chain is built from TRBV29-1 and TRBJ1-5; D uncertain. Trimming shortened V by 3 bases and J by 5 bases, and 5 bases separated the two germline ends. The CDR3 contains 11 residues. CDR1 is SQVTM, CDR2 ANQGSEA, per germline. CDR3 DNA: TGCAGCGTTGAGTGCGATCAGCCCCAGCATTTT. Encoded protein: CSVECDQPQHF.

The rearrangement links TRBV30 to TRBJ1-5, with D perhaps TRBD1 (6 bases). V lost 3 bases, J lost 1 base, and 10 bases lay in between. Germline CDR1 reads GTSNPN; CDR2 reads SVGIG (reference sequence). The CDR3 consists of 14 residues. In nucleotides, the CDR3 is TGTGCCTGGAGGGCGGACAGAAGCAATCAGCCCCAGCATTTT. Its protein product is CAWRADRSNQPQHF.

This clone was observed a handful of times. The V call is TRBV5-1, the J call TRBJ2-1; 12 bases match TRBD2. The CDR3 has 16 residues. Germline loops: CDR1 SGHRS, CDR2 YFSETQ. J gave up 0 bases and V 4 bases, and 2 bases lay outside the gene matches. DNA of the CDR3: TGCGCCAGCAGCGCGACTAGCGGGAGCTCCTACAATGAGCAGTTCTTC. Protein product: CASSATSGSSYNEQFF.

The chain's CDR3 is CASTQYAGGTGELFF. The CDR3 nucleotides read TGTGCCAGCACCCAATACGCGGGAGGCACCGGGGAGCTGTTTTTT. V and J are TRBV27 and TRBJ2-2; 8 positions agree with TRBD2. V lost 7 bases, J lost 4 bases, and 8 bases stayed unmatched. Per the germline V gene, CDR1 is MNHEY and CDR2 is SMNVEV (reference sequence). This CDR3 is 15 amino acids long.

This clone came up a few times. The chain links TRBV27 to TRBJ2-7; 10 bases fit TRBD1. The CDR3 is 12 amino acids. J gave up 6 bases and V 6 bases, and 2 bases lay outside the gene matches. Per germline, CDR1 MNHEY and CDR2 SMNVEV (reference sequence). CDR3 nucleotide sequence: TGTGCCAGCAGGACAGGGGGCGGCGAGCAGTACTTC. Translated, it gives CASRTGGGEQYF.

The gene calls are TRBV5-8 and TRBJ1-1, with D possibly TRBD1 on 6 matching bases. Germline lookup yields CDR1 SGHTS and CDR2 YDEGEE. V lost 4 bases, J lost 7 bases, and 17 bases lay in between. This CDR3 region has 14 residues. CDR3 in amino acids: CASSPGGQGREAFF. CDR3 in DNA: TGTGCCAGCAGCCCGGGGGGGCAGGGGCGTGAAGCTTTCTTT.

The chain uses TRBV13 and TRBJ2-7; 7 bases fit TRBD1. V shed 5 bases, J shed 2 bases, and the junction held 3 bases outside the gene matches. Germline V gene data show CDR1 as PRHDT and CDR2 as FYEKMQ (reference sequence). The CDR3 has 13 amino acids. Here the CDR3 DNA reads TGTGCCAGCAGCGCTGGACAGGCCTACGAGCAGTACTTC. The encoded protein is CASSAGQAYEQYF.

This chain joins TRBV5-1 and TRBJ2-2, with D possibly being TRBD1 (5 bases). Germline V gene sequence: CDR1 SGHRS, CDR2 YFSETQ. V dropped 5 bases and J dropped 3 bases, with 11 bases sitting between them. The CDR3 spans 14 residues. The CDR3 sequence is CASRSDSYTGELFF. CDR3 coding DNA: TGCGCCAGCAGATCCGACAGCTACACCGGGGAGCTGTTTTTT.

Ten or more counts support this clone. V usage is TRBV6-4 and J usage is TRBJ2-6; the D is unclear. Germline CDR1 MRHNA, CDR2 SNTAGT. The CDR3 has 16 amino acids. V lost 2 bases and J 0 bases, leaving 8 bases between the germline ends. DNA for the CDR3: TGTGCCAGCAGTGACGGGCAGAGCTCTGGGGCCAACGTCCTGACTTTC. Translation gives CASSDGQSSGANVLTF.

The chain is built from TRBV11-2 and TRBJ2-7; tentatively, D is TRBD1 (6 bases). This CDR3 comprises 14 residues. The germline gives CDR1 SGHAT, CDR2 FQNNGV. With 3 bases removed from V and 5 bases from J, the gap between germline ends came to 14 bases. CDR3 amino acids: CASSLFTGKNEQYF. The CDR3 coding sequence is TGTGCCAGCAGCTTGTTTACAGGGAAGAACGAGCAGTACTTC.

V and J are TRBV18 and TRBJ2-5, with D unresolved. Germline V gives CDR1 KGHSH, CDR2 LQKENI. This CDR3 region has 14 residues. Trimming took off 2 bases at V and 4 bases at J, with 11 bases between the two ends. The chain's CDR3 is CASSPLRSGETQYF. CDR3 coding DNA: TGTGCCAGCTCACCATTAAGGTCAGGAGAGACCCAGTACTTC.

The rearrangement links TRBV4-1 to TRBJ2-2; 15 bases map to TRBD2. J was trimmed by 3 bases and V by 4 bases; bases with no gene match: 6. This CDR3 is built from 18 residues. The germline V gene encodes CDR1 MGHRA and CDR2 YSYEKL. The CDR3 DNA sequence: TGCGCCAGCAGCCCCAGGACTAGCGGGAGGGCCGACACCGGGGAGCTGTTTTTT. Translating gives CASSPRTSGRADTGELFF.

The chain links TRBV27 to TRBJ1-1; D perhaps matches TRBD1 (6 bases). The germline V gene has CDR1 MNHEY and CDR2 SMNVEV (reference sequence). V lost 1 base, J lost 1 base, and 10 bases lay in between. The CDR3 contains 15 residues. The CDR3 protein is CASSLFRGRNTEAFF. In DNA form, the CDR3 reads TGTGCCAGCAGTTTATTCAGGGGTCGGAACACTGAAGCTTTCTTT.

The chain uses TRBV6-4 and TRBJ2-3; D gene unclear. Between the trimmed V and J ends, which lost 0 bases and 2 bases, there was a span of 9 bases. CDR1 MRHNA and CDR2 SNTAGT come from the germline V gene. This CDR3 region has 15 residues. DNA of the CDR3: TGTGCCAGCAGTGACTCGACGGGTACCACAGATACGCAGTATTTT. It translates to CASSDSTGTTDTQYF.

V usage is TRBV2 and J usage is TRBJ1-1; 10 bases line up with TRBD1. Germline V gives CDR1 SNHLY, CDR2 FYNNEI. The CDR3 consists of 15 residues. V dropped 8 bases and J dropped 3; count of bases not matched to a gene: 9. The CDR3 nucleotides are TGTGCCAGCTATGGGGGGACAGGGGTCGACACTGAAGCTTTCTTT. This encodes CASYGGTGVDTEAFF.

The V and J genes are TRBV7-8 and TRBJ1-5; no reliable D call. CDR1 is SGHVS, CDR2 FQNEAQ, per germline. V lost 1 base and J 5 bases, leaving 12 bases between the germline ends. This CDR3 is built from 15 residues. CDR3 nucleotide sequence: TGTGCCAGCAGCTTAGTGGCAGGCTGGGATCAGCCCCAGCATTTT. Amino acids: CASSLVAGWDQPQHF.

This chain connects TRBV7-2 to TRBJ1-1; D is undetermined. The CDR3 totals 15 residues. The V end was cut by 5 bases, the J end by 6 bases, with 19 bases between. The germline V gene has CDR1 SGHTA and CDR2 FQGNSA. The CDR3 coding sequence is TGTGCCAGCAGCCCACGGCGGGTCATGGGCGCTGAAGCTTTCTTT. This encodes CASSPRRVMGAEAFF.

The V and J genes are TRBV11-2 and TRBJ2-7, with no clear D. Trimming stripped 1 base from V and 3 bases from J, with 10 bases between. Germline-derived CDR1 and CDR2 are SGHAT and FQNNGV. The CDR3 totals 14 residues. CDR3 DNA: TGTGCCAGCAGCTTAGGTACGAGTAGCTACGAGCAGTACTTC. Encoded protein: CASSLGTSSYEQYF.

CDR3 residues: CASSRTSGTYEQYF. Written as DNA, the CDR3 is TGTGCCAGCTCGCGGACTAGCGGGACCTACGAGCAGTACTTC. This chain joins TRBV18 and TRBJ2-7; 12 nucleotides match TRBD2. V shed 6 bases and J 2 bases; nucleotides not matched to a gene: 2. The CDR3 has 14 amino acids. Germline loops: CDR1 KGHSH, CDR2 LQKENI.